Below are 9 T cell receptor beta chains sequenced from a single sample in a study of cytomegalovirus exposure and HLA in healthy donors. Primers included in the PCR were 60 Vbeta and 13 Jbeta primers. The table came from immunoSEQ multiplex PCR; TCRdb's copy has only in-frame clones and leaves some out. This table holds some 77,000 clones, roughly 80% found once. The specimen sequenced was PBMCs. The receptor set was obtained from a woman in her forties in good health and CMV-seropositive.

The chain links TRBV18 to TRBJ2-1; 7 nucleotides match TRBD2. Unmatched junction bases numbered 11, after V lost 2 bases and J lost 7 bases. Germline CDR1 reads KGHSH; CDR2 reads LQKENI. The CDR3 has 16 amino acids. DNA of the CDR3: TGTGCCAGCTCACCATTAGGCGGGGGAAAGGGGAATGAGCAGTTCTTC. It is translated as CASSPLGGGKGNEQFF.

The gene calls are TRBV7-7 and TRBJ2-5, with 8 bases that match TRBD2. Germline V gives CDR1 SSHAT, CDR2 FNYEAQ (reference sequence). V shed 4 bases and J 7 bases; nucleotides not matched to a gene: 14. The CDR3 covers 16 residues. The CDR3 protein is CASSSTSGSNSGTQYF. The CDR3 coding sequence is TGTGCCAGCAGCTCTACTAGCGGATCAAACTCGGGGACCCAGTACTTC. The whole variable domain, filled in from reference TRBV7-7 and TRBJ2-5, reads GAGVSQSPRYKVTKRGQDVTLRCDPISSHATLYWYQQALGQGPEFLTYFNYEAQPDKSGLPSDRFSAERPEGSISTLTIQRTEQRDSAMYRCASSSTSGSNSGTQYFGPGTRLLVL.

This chain joins TRBV7-9 and TRBJ1-6; D might be TRBD1 (6 bases). V was pared by 5 bases and J by 5 bases, with 10 bases between. Germline V gene lookup returns CDR1 SEHNR and CDR2 FQNEAQ (reference sequence). The length of the CDR3 is 14 residues. CDR3 sequence: CASSRDTNNSPLHF. CDR3 nucleotides: TGTGCCAGCAGCCGGGACACCAATAATTCACCCCTCCACTTT.

The chain is built from TRBV5-6 and TRBJ1-1, with 11 nucleotides matching TRBD1. The CDR3 is 16 residues long. Germline V gene sequence: CDR1 SGHDT, CDR2 YYEEEE. The V segment lost 3 bases and the J segment 5 bases; nucleotides outside the gene matches: 9. As DNA, the CDR3 is TGTGCCAGCAGCTCTGGGACAGGGGGGTCGAGGACTGAAGCTTTCTTT. Its translation: CASSSGTGGSRTEAFF.

The rearrangement uses TRBV11-2 and TRBJ2-2; 11 positions agree with TRBD2. The ends lost 1 base at V and 4 bases at J; junction bases unmatched: 5. The CDR3 totals 17 residues. Germline CDR1 is SGHAT and CDR2 is FQNNGV. The CDR3 nucleotides are TGTGCCAGCAGCTTAGTTTCGCTAGCGGGGGGCACCGGGGAGCTGTTTTTT. Protein: CASSLVSLAGGTGELFF. Together with reference TRBV11-2 and TRBJ2-2, the CDR3 gives the full variable domain: EAGVAQSPRYKIIEKRQSVAFWCNPISGHATLYWYQQILGQGPKLLIQFQNNGVVDDSQLPKDRFSAERLKGVDSTLKIQPAKLEDSAVYLCASSLVSLAGGTGELFFGEGSRLTVL.

This clone was seen a few times. The CDR3 sequence: CAWSSTGLANYGYTF. In nucleotides, the CDR3 is TGTGCCTGGAGTTCCACAGGGTTAGCTAACTATGGCTACACCTTC. V is TRBV30 and J is TRBJ1-2, with a tentative D call TRBD1 (6 bases). This CDR3 has 15 amino acids. V was cut by 2 bases and J by 0 bases, with 13 bases left in between. Germline V lookup: CDR1 GTSNPN, CDR2 SVGIG (reference sequence).

This clone was picked up one time. The V gene is TRBV28, the J gene TRBJ2-2; D might be TRBD1 (6 bases). V lost 7 bases and J 4 bases, leaving 16 bases between the germline ends. This CDR3 region has 15 residues. Looked up from germline, CDR1 is MDHEN and CDR2 is SYDVKM. CDR3 region: CASTPPGHITGELFF. CDR3 sequence (DNA): TGTGCCAGCACTCCTCCGGGACATATCACCGGGGAGCTGTTTTTT.

The chain uses TRBV5-1 and TRBJ2-5; 8 bases fit TRBD1. V shed 7 bases, J shed 2 bases, and the junction held 7 bases outside the gene matches. Germline V CDR1 and CDR2: SGHRS, YFSETQ. The CDR3 length is 14 residues. CDR3 sequence (DNA): TGCGCCAGCCGGCTGGGACAGGCGCAAGAGACCCAGTACTTC. This codes for CASRLGQAQETQYF. Using reference TRBV5-1 and TRBJ2-5 for the parts outside the CDR3, the full variable domain is KAGVTQTPRYLIKTRGQQVTLSCSPISGHRSVSWYQQTPGQGLQFLFEYFSETQRNKGNFPGRFSGRQFSNSRSEMNVSTLELGDSALYLCASRLGQAQETQYFGPGTRLLVL.

V and J are TRBV14 and TRBJ2-7; 9 bases match TRBD1. CDR1 is SGHDN, CDR2 FVKESK, per germline. The CDR3 loop spans 16 amino acids. After removal of 2 bases from V and 1 base from J, the junction contained 6 bases not matched to a gene. In DNA, the CDR3 is TGTGCCAGCAGCCAACTCTACAGGGGGCTTTCCTACGAGCAGTACTTC. The encoded protein is CASSQLYRGLSYEQYF.